The TCR beta chain described here comes from a study of T-cell reconstitution after alpha-beta-depleted transplantation in children. V was clipped by 2 bases and J by 7 bases; unmatched bases: 11. CDR3 length: 15 residues. Germline CDR1 and CDR2: MGHRA and YSYEKL. Unique molecular identifiers were incorporated when the TCRbeta library was constructed. TCRdb passed the PCR reads through MiXCR, listing each CDR3 protein once. The table lists 750,000 to 950,000 distinct CDR3 sequences, approximately 15% of them singletons. This clonotype was picked up a small number of times. The genes are TRBV4-1 and TRBJ2-7; 7 bases map to TRBD1. This TCR was recovered from a male patient younger than 18 who had a stem cell transplant for acute lymphoblastic leukemia, so the T cells may come from the graft donor. Sample: PBMCs, mostly from graft donor cells, taken 360 days after TCRalphabeta/CD19-depleted stem cell transplant. The CDR3 loop reads CASSQIRTGPGEQYF. In DNA form, the CDR3 reads TGCGCCAGCAGCCAAATTCGGACAGGCCCTGGGGAGCAGTACTTC.